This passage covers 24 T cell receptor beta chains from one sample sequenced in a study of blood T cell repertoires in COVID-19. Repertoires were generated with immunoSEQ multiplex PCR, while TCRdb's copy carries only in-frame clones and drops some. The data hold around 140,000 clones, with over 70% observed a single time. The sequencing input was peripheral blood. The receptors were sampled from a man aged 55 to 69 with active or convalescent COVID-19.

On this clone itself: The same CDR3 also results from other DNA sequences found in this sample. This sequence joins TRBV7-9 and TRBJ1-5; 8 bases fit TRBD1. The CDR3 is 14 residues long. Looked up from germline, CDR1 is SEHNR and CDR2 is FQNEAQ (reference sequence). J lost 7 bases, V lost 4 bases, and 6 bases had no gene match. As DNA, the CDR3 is TGTGCCAGCAGCTCGGGGACAGGAAACCAGCCCCAGCATTTT. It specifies CASSSGTGNQPQHF.

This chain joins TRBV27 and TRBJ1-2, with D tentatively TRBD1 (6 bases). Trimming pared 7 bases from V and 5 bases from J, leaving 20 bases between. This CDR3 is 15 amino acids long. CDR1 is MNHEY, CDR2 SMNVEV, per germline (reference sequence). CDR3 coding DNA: TGTGCCAGCAAACGACAGGAGAGCGTGGGATATGGCTACACCTTC. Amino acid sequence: CASKRQESVGYGYTF.

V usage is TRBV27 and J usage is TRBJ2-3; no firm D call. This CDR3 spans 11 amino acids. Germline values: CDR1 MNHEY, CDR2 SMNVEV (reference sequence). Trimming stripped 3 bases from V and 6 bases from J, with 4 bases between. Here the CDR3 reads CASSFMDTQYF. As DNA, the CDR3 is TGTGCCAGCAGTTTCATGGATACGCAGTATTTT.

The CDR3, as DNA: TGCGCCAGCAGTCACCACACTAGCGGGCCCCAGAGCTCCTACAATGAGCAGTTCTTC. Translating it yields CASSHHTSGPQSSYNEQFF. The chain joins TRBV10-1 to TRBJ2-1; 9 positions match TRBD2. With V trimmed by 5 bases and J by 0 bases, 14 bases remained unmatched. Germline V lookup: CDR1 WNHNN, CDR2 SYGVQD (reference sequence). The CDR3 has 19 amino acids.

As DNA, the CDR3 is TGTGCCAGCAGCCAAGGGGGGCTGACCACTGAAGCTTTCTTT. Translating it yields CASSQGGLTTEAFF. The gene calls are TRBV3-1 (or the pseudogene TRBV3-2) and TRBJ1-1; D perhaps matches TRBD1 (6 bases). Trimming removed 1 base from V and 4 bases from J, with 10 bases in between. Germline loops: CDR1 LGHDT, CDR2 YNNKEL (reference sequence). This CDR3 contains 14 residues.

Here the CDR3 DNA reads TGTGCCAGCAGCGCGAGCGGGAGGGCCACCGGGGAGCTGTTTTTT. Amino acids: CASSASGRATGELFF. The V call is TRBV9, the J call TRBJ2-2, with 10 bases identical to TRBD2. V lost 3 bases and J lost 4; bases outside the gene matches: 3. Germline assignment: CDR1 SGDLS and CDR2 YYNGEE. The CDR3 totals 15 residues.

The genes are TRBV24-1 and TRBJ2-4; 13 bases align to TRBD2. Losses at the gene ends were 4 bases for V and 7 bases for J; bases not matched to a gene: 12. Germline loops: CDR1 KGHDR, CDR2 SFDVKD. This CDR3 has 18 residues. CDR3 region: CATSDPGLAGAGRNIQYF. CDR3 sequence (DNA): TGTGCCACCAGTGACCCCGGACTAGCGGGAGCTGGGAGGAACATTCAGTACTTC.

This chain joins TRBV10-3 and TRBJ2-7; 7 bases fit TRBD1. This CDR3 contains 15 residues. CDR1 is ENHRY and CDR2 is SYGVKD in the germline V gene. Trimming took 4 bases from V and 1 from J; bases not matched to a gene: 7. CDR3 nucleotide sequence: TGTGCCATCAGTGGGAGACAGGGTAGTTCCTACGAGCAGTACTTC. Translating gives CAISGRQGSSYEQYF.

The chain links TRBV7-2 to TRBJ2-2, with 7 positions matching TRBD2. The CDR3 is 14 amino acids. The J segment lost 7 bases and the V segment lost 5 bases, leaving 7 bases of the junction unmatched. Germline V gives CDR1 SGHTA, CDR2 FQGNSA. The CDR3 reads CASSRREIVGELFF. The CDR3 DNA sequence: TGTGCCAGCAGCAGGCGGGAGATCGTCGGGGAGCTGTTTTTT.

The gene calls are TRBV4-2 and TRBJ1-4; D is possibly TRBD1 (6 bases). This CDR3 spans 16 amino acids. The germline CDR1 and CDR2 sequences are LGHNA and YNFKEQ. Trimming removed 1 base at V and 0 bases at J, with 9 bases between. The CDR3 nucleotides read TGTGCCAGCAGCCAAGGGACAGCCGCAACTAATGAAAAACTGTTTTTT. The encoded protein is CASSQGTAATNEKLFF.

The CDR3 DNA reads as TGCGCCAGCAGCTTCGGAGTTGTGGAGACCCAGTACTTC. It translates to CASSFGVVETQYF. The rearrangement uses TRBV5-1 and TRBJ2-5, with D hard to call. V was pared by 2 bases and J by 5 bases, with 10 bases between. Germline CDR1 SGHRS, CDR2 YFSETQ. This CDR3 is built from 13 residues.

In DNA form, the CDR3 reads TGCGCCAGCAGCCGGACAGGGGGGAGCGAAAAACTGTTTTTT. Amino acid sequence: CASSRTGGSEKLFF. The genes are TRBV5-1 and TRBJ1-4; 10 positions match TRBD1. V lost 4 bases, J lost 8 bases, and 5 bases stayed unmatched. The CDR3 extends over 14 amino acids. Germline V gene lookup returns CDR1 SGHRS and CDR2 YFSETQ.

The CDR3 is CASSELRGPGNTIYF. The CDR3 bases are TGTGCCAGCAGTGAACTCAGGGGTCCCGGAAACACCATATATTTT. The V gene is TRBV2, the J gene TRBJ1-3, with a tentative D call TRBD1 (6 bases). V was pared by 2 bases and J by 4 bases, with 12 bases between. In germline, CDR1 is SNHLY, CDR2 FYNNEI. The CDR3 covers 15 residues. The full variable domain, with the rest looked up from reference TRBV2 and TRBJ1-3, is EPEVTQTPSHQVTQMGQEVILRCVPISNHLYFYWYRQILGQKVEFLVSFYNNEISEKSEIFDDQFSVERPDGSNFTLKIRSTKLEDSAMYFCASSELRGPGNTIYFGEGSWLTVV.

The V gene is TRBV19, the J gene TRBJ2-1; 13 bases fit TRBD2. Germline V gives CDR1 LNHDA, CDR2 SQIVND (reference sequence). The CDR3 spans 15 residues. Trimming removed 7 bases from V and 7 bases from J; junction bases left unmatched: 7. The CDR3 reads CASTALAGGVNEQFF. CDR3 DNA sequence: TGTGCCAGTACCGCACTAGCGGGAGGGGTTAATGAGCAGTTCTTC.

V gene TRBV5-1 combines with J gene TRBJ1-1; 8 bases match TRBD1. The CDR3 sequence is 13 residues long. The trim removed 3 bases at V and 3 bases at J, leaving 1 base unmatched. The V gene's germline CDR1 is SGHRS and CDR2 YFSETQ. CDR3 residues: CASSWGQDTEAFF. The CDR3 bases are TGCGCCAGCAGCTGGGGACAGGACACTGAAGCTTTCTTT.

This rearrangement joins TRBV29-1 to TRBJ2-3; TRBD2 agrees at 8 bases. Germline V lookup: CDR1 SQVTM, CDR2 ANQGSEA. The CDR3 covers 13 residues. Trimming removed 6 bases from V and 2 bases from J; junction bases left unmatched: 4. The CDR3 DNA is TGCAGCGTCGCCGGGAGGGTCACAGATACGCAGTATTTT. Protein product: CSVAGRVTDTQYF.

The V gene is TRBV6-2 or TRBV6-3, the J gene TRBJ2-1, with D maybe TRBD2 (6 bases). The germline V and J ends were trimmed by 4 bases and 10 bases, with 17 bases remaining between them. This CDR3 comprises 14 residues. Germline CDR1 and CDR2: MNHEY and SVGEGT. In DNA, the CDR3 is TGTGCCAGCAGTTCTGGAGGGGTTGTGCGGGAGCAGTTCTTC. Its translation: CASSSGGVVREQFF.

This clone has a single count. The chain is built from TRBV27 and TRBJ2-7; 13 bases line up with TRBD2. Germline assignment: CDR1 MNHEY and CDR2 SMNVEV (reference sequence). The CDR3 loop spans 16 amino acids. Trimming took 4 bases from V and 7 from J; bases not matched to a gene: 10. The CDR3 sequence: CASSSHGLAGVGEQYF. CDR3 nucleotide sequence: TGTGCCAGCAGTTCCCACGGACTAGCGGGAGTTGGGGAGCAGTACTTC.

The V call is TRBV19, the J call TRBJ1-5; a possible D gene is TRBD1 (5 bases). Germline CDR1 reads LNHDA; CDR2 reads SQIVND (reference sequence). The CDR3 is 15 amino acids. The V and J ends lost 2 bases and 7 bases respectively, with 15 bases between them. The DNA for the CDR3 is TGTGCCAGTAGTATAAACCCAGGAGGGGAGCAGCCCCAGCATTTT. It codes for CASSINPGGEQPQHF.

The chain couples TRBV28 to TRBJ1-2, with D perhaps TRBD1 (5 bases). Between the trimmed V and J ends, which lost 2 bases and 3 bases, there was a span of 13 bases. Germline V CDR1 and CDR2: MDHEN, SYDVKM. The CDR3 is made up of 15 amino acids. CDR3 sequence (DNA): TGTGCCAGCAGTTTACAGCCCCGCAGGGACTATGGCTACACCTTC. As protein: CASSLQPRRDYGYTF.

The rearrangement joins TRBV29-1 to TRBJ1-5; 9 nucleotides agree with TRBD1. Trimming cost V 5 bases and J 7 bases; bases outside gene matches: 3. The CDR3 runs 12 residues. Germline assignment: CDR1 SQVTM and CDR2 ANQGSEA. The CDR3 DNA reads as TGCAGCGTTCGACAGGGGGGACAGCCCCAGCATTTT. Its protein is CSVRQGGQPQHF.

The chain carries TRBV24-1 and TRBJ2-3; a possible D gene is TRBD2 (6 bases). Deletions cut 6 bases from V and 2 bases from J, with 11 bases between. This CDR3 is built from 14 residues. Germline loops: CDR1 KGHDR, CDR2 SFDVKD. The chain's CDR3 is CATSIAGPTDTQYF. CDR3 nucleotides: TGTGCCACCAGTATTGCGGGACCCACAGATACGCAGTATTTT.

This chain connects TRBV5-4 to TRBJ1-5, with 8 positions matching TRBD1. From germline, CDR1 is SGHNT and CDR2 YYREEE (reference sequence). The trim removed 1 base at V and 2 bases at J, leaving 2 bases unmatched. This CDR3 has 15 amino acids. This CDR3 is CASSLWGQGNQPQHF. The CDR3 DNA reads TGTGCCAGCAGCTTGTGGGGACAGGGCAATCAGCCCCAGCATTTT.

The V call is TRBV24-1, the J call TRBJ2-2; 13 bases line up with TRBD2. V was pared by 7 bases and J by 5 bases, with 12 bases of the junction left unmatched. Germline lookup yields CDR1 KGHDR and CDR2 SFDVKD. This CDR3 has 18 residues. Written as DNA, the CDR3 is TGTGCCACCAGGACCCCCGGGACTAGCGGGGTAAGAACCGGGGAGCTGTTTTTT. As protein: CATRTPGTSGVRTGELFF.